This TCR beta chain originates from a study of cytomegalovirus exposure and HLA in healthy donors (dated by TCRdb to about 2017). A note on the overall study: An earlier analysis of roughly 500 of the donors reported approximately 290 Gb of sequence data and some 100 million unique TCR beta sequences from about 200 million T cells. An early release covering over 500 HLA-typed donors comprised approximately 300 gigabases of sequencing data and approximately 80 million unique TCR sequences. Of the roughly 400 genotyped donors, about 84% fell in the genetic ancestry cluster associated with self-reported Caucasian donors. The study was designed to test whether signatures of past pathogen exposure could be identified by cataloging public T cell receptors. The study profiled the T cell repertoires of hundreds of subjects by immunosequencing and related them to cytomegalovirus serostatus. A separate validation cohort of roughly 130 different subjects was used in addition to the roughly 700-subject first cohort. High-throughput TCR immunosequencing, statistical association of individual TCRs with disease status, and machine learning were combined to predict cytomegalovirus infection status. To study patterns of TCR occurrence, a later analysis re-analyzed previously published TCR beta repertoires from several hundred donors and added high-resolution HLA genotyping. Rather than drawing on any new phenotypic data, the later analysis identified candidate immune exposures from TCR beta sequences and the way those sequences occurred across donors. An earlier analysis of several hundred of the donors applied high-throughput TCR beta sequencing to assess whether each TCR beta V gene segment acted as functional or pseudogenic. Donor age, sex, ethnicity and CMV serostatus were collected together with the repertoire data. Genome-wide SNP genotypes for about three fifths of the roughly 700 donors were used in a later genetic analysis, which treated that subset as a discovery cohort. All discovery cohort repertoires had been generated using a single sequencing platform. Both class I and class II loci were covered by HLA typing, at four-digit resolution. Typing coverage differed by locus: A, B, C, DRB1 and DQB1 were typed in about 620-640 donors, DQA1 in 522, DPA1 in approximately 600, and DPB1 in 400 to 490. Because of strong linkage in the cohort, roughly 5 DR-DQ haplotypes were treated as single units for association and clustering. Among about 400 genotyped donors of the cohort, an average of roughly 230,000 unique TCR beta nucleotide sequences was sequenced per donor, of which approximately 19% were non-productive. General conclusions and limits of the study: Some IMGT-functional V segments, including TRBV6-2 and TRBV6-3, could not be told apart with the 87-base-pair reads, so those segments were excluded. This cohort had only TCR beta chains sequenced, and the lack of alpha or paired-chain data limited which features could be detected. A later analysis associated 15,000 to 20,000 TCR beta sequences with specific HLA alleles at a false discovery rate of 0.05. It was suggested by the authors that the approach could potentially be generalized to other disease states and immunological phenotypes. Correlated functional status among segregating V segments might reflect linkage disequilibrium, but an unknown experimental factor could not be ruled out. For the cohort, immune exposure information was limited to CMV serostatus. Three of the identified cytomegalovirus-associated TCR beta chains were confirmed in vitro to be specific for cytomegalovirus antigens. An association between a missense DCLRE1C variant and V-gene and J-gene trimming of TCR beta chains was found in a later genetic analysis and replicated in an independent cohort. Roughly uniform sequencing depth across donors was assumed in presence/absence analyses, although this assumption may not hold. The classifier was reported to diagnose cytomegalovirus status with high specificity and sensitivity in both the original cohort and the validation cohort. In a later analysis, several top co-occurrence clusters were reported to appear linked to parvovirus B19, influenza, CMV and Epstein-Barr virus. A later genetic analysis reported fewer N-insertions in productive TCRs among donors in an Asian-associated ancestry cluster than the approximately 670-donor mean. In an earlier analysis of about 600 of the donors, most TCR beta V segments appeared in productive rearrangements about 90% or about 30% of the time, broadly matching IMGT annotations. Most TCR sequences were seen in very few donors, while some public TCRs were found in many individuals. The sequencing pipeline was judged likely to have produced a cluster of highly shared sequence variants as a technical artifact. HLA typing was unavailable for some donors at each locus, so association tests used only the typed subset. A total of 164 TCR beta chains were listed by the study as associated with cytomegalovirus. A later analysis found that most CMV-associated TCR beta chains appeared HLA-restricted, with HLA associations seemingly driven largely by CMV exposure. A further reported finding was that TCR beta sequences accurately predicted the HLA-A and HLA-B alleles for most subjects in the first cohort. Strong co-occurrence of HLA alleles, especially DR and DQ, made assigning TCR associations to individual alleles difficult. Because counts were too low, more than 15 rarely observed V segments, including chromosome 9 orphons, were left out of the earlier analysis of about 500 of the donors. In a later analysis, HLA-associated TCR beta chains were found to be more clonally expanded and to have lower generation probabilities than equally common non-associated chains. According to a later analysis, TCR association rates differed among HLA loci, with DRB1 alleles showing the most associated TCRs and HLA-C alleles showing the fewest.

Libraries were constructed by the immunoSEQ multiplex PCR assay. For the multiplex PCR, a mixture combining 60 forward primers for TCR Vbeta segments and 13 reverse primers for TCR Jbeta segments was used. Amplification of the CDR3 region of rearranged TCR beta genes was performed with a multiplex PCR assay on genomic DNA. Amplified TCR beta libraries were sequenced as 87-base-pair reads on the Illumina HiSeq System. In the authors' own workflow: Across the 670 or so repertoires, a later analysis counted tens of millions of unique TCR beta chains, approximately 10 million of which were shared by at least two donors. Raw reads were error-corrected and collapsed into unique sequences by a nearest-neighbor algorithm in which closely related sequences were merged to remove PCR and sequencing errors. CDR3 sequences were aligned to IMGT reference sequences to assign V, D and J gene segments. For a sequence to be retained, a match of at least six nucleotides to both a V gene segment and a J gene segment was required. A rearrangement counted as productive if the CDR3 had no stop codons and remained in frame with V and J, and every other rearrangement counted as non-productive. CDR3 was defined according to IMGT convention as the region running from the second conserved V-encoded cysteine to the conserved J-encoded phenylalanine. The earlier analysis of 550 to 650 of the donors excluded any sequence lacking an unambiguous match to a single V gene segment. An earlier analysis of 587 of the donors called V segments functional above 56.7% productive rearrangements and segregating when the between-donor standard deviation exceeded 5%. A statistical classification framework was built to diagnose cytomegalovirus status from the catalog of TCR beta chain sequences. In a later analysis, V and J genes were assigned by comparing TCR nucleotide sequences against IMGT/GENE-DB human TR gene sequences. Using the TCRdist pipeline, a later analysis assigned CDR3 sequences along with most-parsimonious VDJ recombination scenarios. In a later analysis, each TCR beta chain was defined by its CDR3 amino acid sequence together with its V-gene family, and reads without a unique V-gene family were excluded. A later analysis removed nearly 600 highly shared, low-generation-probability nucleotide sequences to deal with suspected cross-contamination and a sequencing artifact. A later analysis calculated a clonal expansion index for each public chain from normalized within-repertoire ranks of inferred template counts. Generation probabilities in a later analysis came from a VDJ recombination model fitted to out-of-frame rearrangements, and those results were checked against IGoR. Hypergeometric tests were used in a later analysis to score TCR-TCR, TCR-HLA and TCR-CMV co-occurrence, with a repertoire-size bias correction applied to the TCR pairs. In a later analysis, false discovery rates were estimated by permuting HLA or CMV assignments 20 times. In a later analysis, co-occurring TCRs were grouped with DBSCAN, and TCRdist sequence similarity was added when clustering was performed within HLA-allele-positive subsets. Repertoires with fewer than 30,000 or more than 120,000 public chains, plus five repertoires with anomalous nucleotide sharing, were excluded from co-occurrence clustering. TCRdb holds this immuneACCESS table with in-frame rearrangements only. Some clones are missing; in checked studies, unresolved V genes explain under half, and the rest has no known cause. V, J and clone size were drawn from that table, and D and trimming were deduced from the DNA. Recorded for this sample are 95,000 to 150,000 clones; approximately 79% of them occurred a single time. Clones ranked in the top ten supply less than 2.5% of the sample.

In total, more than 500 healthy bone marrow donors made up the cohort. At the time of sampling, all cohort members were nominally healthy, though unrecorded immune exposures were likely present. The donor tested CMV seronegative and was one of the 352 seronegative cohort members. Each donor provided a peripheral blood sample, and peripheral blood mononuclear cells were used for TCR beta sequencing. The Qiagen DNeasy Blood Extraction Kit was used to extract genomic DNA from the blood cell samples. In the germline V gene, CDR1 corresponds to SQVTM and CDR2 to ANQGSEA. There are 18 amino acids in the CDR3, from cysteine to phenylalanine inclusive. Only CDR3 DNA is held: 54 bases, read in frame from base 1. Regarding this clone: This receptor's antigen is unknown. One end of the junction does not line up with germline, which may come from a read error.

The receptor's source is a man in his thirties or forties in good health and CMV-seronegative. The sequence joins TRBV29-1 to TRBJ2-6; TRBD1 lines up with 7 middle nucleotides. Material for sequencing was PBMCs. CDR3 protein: CSVELGGTEVSGANGLTF. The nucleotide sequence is TGCAGCGTTGAATTGGGTGGGACAGAAGTCTCTGGGGCCAACGGCCTGACTTTC. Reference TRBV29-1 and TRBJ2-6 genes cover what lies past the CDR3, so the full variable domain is SAVISQKPSRDICQRGTSLTIQCQVDSQVTMMFWYRQQPGQSLTLIATANQGSEATYESGFVIDKFPISRPNLTFSTLTVSNMSPEDSSIYLCSVELGGTEVSGANGLTFGAGSRLTVL.